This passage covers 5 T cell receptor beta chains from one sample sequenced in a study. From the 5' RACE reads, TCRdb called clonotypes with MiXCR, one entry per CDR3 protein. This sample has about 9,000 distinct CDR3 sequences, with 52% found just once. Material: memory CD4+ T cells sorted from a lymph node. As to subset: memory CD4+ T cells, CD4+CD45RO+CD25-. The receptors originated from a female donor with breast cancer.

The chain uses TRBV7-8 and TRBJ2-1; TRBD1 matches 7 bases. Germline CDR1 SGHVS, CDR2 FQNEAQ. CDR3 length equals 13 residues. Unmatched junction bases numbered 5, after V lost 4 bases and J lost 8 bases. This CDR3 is CASSSGGNYEQFF. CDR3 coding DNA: TGTGCCAGCAGCTCAGGGGGTAATTATGAGCAGTTCTTC.

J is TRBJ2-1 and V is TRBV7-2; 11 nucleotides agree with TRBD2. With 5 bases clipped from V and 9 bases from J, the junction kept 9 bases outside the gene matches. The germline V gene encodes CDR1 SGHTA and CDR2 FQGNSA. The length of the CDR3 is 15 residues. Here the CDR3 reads CASSAGTSGPGEQFF. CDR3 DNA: TGTGCCAGCAGCGCCGGGACTAGCGGCCCAGGTGAGCAGTTCTTC.

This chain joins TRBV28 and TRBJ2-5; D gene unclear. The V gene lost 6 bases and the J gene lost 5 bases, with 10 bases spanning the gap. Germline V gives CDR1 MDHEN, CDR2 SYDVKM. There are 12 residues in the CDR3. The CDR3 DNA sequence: TGTGCCAGCAGCCAGAAAGCGGAGACCCAGTACTTC. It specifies CASSQKAETQYF.

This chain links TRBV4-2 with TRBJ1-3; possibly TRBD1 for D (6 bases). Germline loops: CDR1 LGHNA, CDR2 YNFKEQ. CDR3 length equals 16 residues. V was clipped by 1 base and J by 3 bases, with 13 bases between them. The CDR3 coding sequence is TGTGCCAGCAGCCAAGGGGGGGCAGGGCTTGGAAACACCATATATTTT. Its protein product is CASSQGGAGLGNTIYF.

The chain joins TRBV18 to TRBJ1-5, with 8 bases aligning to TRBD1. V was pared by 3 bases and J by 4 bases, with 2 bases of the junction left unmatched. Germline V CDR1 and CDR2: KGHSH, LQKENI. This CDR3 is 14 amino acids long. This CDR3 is CASSPDRANQPQHF. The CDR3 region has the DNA TGTGCCAGCTCACCGGACAGGGCGAATCAGCCCCAGCATTTT.